The present T cell receptor beta chain was sequenced within a study of blood T cell repertoires in COVID-19. The wider study: Donors in the United States, Italy and Spain gave samples during acute or convalescent COVID-19. PBMCs, B-cell-depleted T cells, or T cells provided the cDNA or gDNA that made up the material.

Measured with immunoSEQ multiplex PCR; TCRdb has only the in-frame clones, and not every one. Altogether 200,000 to 250,000 clones are present, 81% being singletons, with the ten largest covering more than 8.5%. Cohort assignment relied on participant-reported clinical history. V trimming: 5 bases; J trimming: 3 bases; junction bases outside the gene matches: 6. CDR3 length equals 14 residues. Per the germline V gene, CDR1 is SGHVS and CDR2 is FQNEAQ. The sequence came from a woman in her fifties or sixties with acute COVID-19. Sequenced: PBMCs or T cells enriched from blood (not recorded which). The chain has TRBV7-8 and TRBJ2-7, with 8 nucleotides matching TRBD1. The CDR3: CASSPRTGSYEQYF. CDR3 bases: TGTGCCAGCAGCCCCAGGACAGGGAGCTACGAGCAGTACTTC.